One sample yielded the 21 T cell receptor beta chains listed below, sequenced in a study of shared clonotypes between healthy human individuals. Naive CD8 isolation took CD45RO-negative cells positively selected for CCR7 and excluded terminally differentiated effector memory CD45RA+ cells. Profiling relied on immunoSEQ multiplex PCR, and the TCRdb table lists in-frame clones only, not all of them. Of around 700,000 clones listed, approximately 90% are singletons. The sample comprised naive CD8+ T cells sorted from blood. These receptors originate from a man aged 25 to 45 in good health.

The CDR3 is CASSTRLAGYEDTQYF. As DNA, the CDR3 is TGCGCCAGCAGCACCCGACTAGCGGGATACGAGGATACGCAGTATTTT. The rearrangement uses TRBV4-3 and TRBJ2-3; 11 positions match TRBD2. V lost 5 bases, J lost 6 bases, and 10 bases stayed unmatched. The CDR3 runs 16 residues. Germline V CDR1 and CDR2: LGHNA, YSLEER.

This chain links TRBV15 with TRBJ2-7; 9 bases agree with TRBD1. The V gene end was trimmed by 0 bases and the J gene end by 6 bases; junction bases not matched to a gene: 9. Looked up from germline, CDR1 is LNHNV and CDR2 is YYDKDF (reference sequence). The CDR3 consists of 16 residues. CDR3 residues: CATSRDRGQGKGEQYF. The CDR3 DNA follows: TGTGCCACCAGCAGAGATAGGGGACAGGGAAAAGGCGAGCAGTACTTC.

The V call is TRBV10-1, the J call TRBJ2-3; D possibly corresponds to TRBD2 (5 bases). The germline V gene has CDR1 WNHNN and CDR2 SYGVQD (reference sequence). The CDR3 extends over 17 amino acids. V shed 0 bases and J shed 0 bases, with 13 bases lying between them. CDR3 coding DNA: TGCGCCAGCAGTGAGTCGAATTTGGACTCTAGCACAGATACGCAGTATTTT. Amino acids: CASSESNLDSSTDTQYF.

The chain links TRBV2 to TRBJ2-1; D may be TRBD1 (6 bases). V gave up 1 base and J gave up 0 bases, with 10 bases separating them. The CDR3 spans 16 residues. Germline assignment: CDR1 SNHLY and CDR2 FYNNEI. DNA for the CDR3: TGTGCCAGCAGTGAAGATGGGACATCCTCCTACAATGAGCAGTTCTTC. Protein: CASSEDGTSSYNEQFF.

A note on this clone: Other DNA sequences within the sample encode an identical CDR3. This rearrangement joins TRBV5-5 to TRBJ2-3; no definite D call. The CDR3 is made up of 14 amino acids. From germline, CDR1 is SGHKS and CDR2 YYEKEE (reference sequence). The V end was cut by 1 base, the J end by 0 bases, with 6 bases between. CDR3 in amino acids: CASSLPASTDTQYF. CDR3 DNA: TGTGCCAGCAGCTTGCCGGCCAGCACAGATACGCAGTATTTT. Looking up the rest from reference TRBV5-5 and TRBJ2-3 gives the full variable domain: DAGVTQSPTHLIKTRGQQVTLRCSPISGHKSVSWYQQVLGQGPQFIFQYYEKEERGRGNFPDRFSARQFPNYSSELNVNALLLGDSALYLCASSLPASTDTQYFGPGTRLTVL.

This clone was detected only once. The V call is TRBV7-2, the J call TRBJ1-5; 7 positions agree with TRBD1. J lost 3 bases, V lost 4 bases, and 6 bases had no gene match. CDR3 length equals 15 residues. The V gene's germline CDR1 is SGHTA and CDR2 FQGNSA. In DNA, the CDR3 is TGTGCCAGCAGCTCGGGACAGATTTTCAATCAGCCCCAGCATTTT. It encodes CASSSGQIFNQPQHF.

The V and J genes are TRBV18 and TRBJ2-7; TRBD2 aligns across 11 bases. Trimming cost V 5 bases and J 3 bases; bases outside gene matches: 0. The CDR3 runs to 13 residues. Germline V gene data show CDR1 as KGHSH and CDR2 as LQKENI. CDR3: CASSGTSGYEQYF. CDR3 DNA: TGTGCCAGCTCAGGGACTAGCGGCTACGAGCAGTACTTC.

The chain uses TRBV20-1 and TRBJ1-1; D unresolved. Germline V gene data show CDR1 as DFQATT and CDR2 as SNEGSKA (reference sequence). The length of the CDR3 is 10 residues. With 3 bases removed from V and 4 bases from J, the gap between germline ends came to 3 bases. Written as DNA, the CDR3 is TGCAGTGCTAGCTTCACTGAAGCTTTCTTT. It specifies CSASFTEAFF.

A few counts support this clone. This chain links TRBV27 with TRBJ2-2, with 12 positions matching TRBD2. CDR1 and CDR2 (germline): MNHEY, SMNVEV (reference sequence). J lost 5 bases, V lost 4 bases, and 2 bases had no gene match. This CDR3 comprises 15 residues. The CDR3 bases are TGTGCCAGCAGTTGGACTAGCGGGACTACCGGGGAGCTGTTTTTT. As protein: CASSWTSGTTGELFF.

Comment on this clone: Additional DNA sequences in this sample encode the identical CDR3. The rearrangement uses TRBV27 and TRBJ1-5; unclear D gene. V was trimmed by 2 bases and J by 1 base, leaving 6 bases between them. The CDR3 spans 14 residues. Germline loops: CDR1 MNHEY, CDR2 SMNVEV (reference sequence). The CDR3 reads CASSLVGSNQPQHF. CDR3 coding DNA: TGTGCCAGCAGTTTAGTAGGAAGCAATCAGCCCCAGCATTTT.

This sequence joins TRBV19 and TRBJ2-1; 9 bases are shared with TRBD2. CDR3 length equals 15 residues. The J segment lost 7 bases and the V segment lost 1 base, leaving 5 bases of the junction unmatched. Germline CDR1 reads LNHDA; CDR2 reads SQIVND (reference sequence). CDR3 coding DNA: TGTGCCAGTAGTATAGTAGCGGGAGCCTCAAATGAGCAGTTCTTC. Its translation is CASSIVAGASNEQFF.

This chain joins TRBV7-6 and TRBJ2-1, with D tentatively TRBD1 (6 bases). Germline V gene lookup returns CDR1 SGHVS and CDR2 FNYEAQ. This CDR3 contains 14 residues. V gave up 5 bases and J gave up 4 bases, with 12 bases separating them. CDR3 protein: CASSRRTEYNEQFF. Here the CDR3 DNA reads TGTGCCAGCAGCCGCCGGACAGAGTACAATGAGCAGTTCTTC.

This clone was found once. The CDR3 region has the DNA TGCGCCAGCAGCCCCACACTCTCCGGGACCCCCTACGAGCAGTACTTC. Amino acids: CASSPTLSGTPYEQYF. J is TRBJ2-7 and V is TRBV4-1; D could derive from TRBD1 or TRBD2 (5 bases each). Germline values: CDR1 MGHRA, CDR2 YSYEKL. The CDR3 spans 16 residues. The V end lost 4 bases, the J end lost 2 bases, and 18 bases lay between the germline ends.

The rearrangement joins TRBV7-9 to TRBJ2-1; D may be TRBD2 (5 bases). The CDR3 has 14 amino acids. Trimming cost V 3 bases and J 7 bases, with 13 bases left between them. In germline, CDR1 is SEHNR, CDR2 FQNEAQ (reference sequence). CDR3 nucleotide sequence: TGTGCCAGCAGCTTTCCGGGAAGAGGAAATGAGCAGTTCTTC. Amino acid sequence: CASSFPGRGNEQFF.

V is TRBV29-1 and J is TRBJ2-1, with D tentatively TRBD2 (6 bases). The V end was cut by 6 bases, the J end by 0 bases, with 9 bases between. The CDR3 sequence is 13 residues long. Germline loops: CDR1 SQVTM, CDR2 ANQGSEA. In DNA, the CDR3 is TGCAGCGTGGGCGGGATCTCCTACAATGAGCAGTTCTTC. Protein product: CSVGGISYNEQFF.

V usage is TRBV6-5 and J usage is TRBJ2-7; TRBD1 aligns across 7 bases. CDR3 size: 13 residues. In germline, CDR1 is MNHEY, CDR2 SVGAGI. V trimming: 11 bases; J trimming: 3 bases; junction bases outside the gene matches: 10. CDR3 sequence: CAATGSLHYEQYF. CDR3 bases: TGTGCCGCGACAGGGAGCCTCCACTACGAGCAGTACTTC.

This clone was detected only a few times. The chain links TRBV27 to TRBJ2-7; TRBD1 agrees at 7 bases. This CDR3 contains 13 residues. CDR1 is MNHEY, CDR2 SMNVEV, per germline (reference sequence). J lost 1 base, V lost 5 bases, and 2 bases had no gene match. The CDR3 DNA is TGTGCCAGCAGTAACAGGGGTTCCTACGAGCAGTACTTC. It encodes CASSNRGSYEQYF.

The V gene is TRBV7-9, the J gene TRBJ2-7; 8 bases are shared with TRBD1. The CDR3 length is 14 residues. J was trimmed by 2 bases and V by 5 bases; bases with no gene match: 5. The germline gives CDR1 SEHNR, CDR2 FQNEAQ (reference sequence). DNA of the CDR3: TGTGCCAGCAGCCCGTCGGACAGGGCCTACGAGCAGTACTTC. It encodes CASSPSDRAYEQYF.

The chain couples TRBV28 to TRBJ2-1, with 9 bases fitting TRBD1. The CDR3 runs 13 residues. CDR1 and CDR2 from the germline V gene are MDHEN and SYDVKM. V dropped 8 bases and J dropped 4; count of bases not matched to a gene: 3. The CDR3 region has the DNA TGTGCCAGCTCGGACAGGGGTTACAATGAGCAGTTCTTC. Translating gives CASSDRGYNEQFF.

This clone is a singleton in its sample. V gene TRBV29-1 combines with J gene TRBJ2-2, with D unresolved. This CDR3 region has 14 residues. The V end lost 5 bases, the J end lost 2 bases, and 12 bases lay between the germline ends. Germline V gene data show CDR1 as SQVTM and CDR2 as ANQGSEA. The CDR3 DNA follows: TGCAGCGTTTGGTGGGCAGACAACACCGGGGAGCTGTTTTTT. Residues: CSVWWADNTGELFF.

This clone was seen once. CDR3 amino acids: CASSSGKYRGYEQYF. The CDR3 DNA is TGTGCCAGCAGCAGCGGGAAGTACAGGGGCTACGAGCAGTACTTC. This chain links TRBV5-5 with TRBJ2-7; D assignment may be TRBD1 or TRBD2 (7 bases each). The CDR3 runs to 15 residues. Trimming took off 4 bases at V and 3 bases at J, with 17 bases between the two ends. Germline CDR1 is SGHKS and CDR2 is YYEKEE (reference sequence).